Listed below are T cell receptor beta chains from one sample, sequenced in a study of CD8+CD57+ T cells in acquired aplastic anemia. MiXCR, run by TCRdb on the reads, gives a single entry per CDR3 protein. The repertoire holds 150,000 to 200,000 distinct CDR3 sequences, 60% to 70% seen once, with around 45% in the top ten. The sequenced sample was sorted CD4+, CD8+, or CD8+CD57+ T cells (not recorded which) from PBMCs. The receptors were sampled from a human donor in good health. Each CDR3 is given without its conserved first and last residue. Fields, in order: J gene, clone size, V gene, CDR3 protein. The size field is filled for only some rows; it gives once, few, many or a size class.

J: TRBJ2-5; size: many; V: TRBV12-3/TRBV12-4; CDR3: ASTDPGLETQY
J: TRBJ2-1; size: NA; V: TRBV19; CDR3: ASSRSSGALLYNEQF
J: TRBJ1-3; size: NA; V: TRBV29-1; CDR3: SVTGSGNTIY
J: TRBJ2-1; size: few; V: TRBV10-3; CDR3: AIRIGLAYYNEQF
J: TRBJ2-3; size: NA; V: TRBV2; CDR3: ASSGMGLAPGGGTQY
J: TRBJ2-7; size: few; V: TRBV20-1; CDR3: SASDGTPYEQY
J: TRBJ2-1; size: NA; V: TRBV7-9; CDR3: ASSRGNEQF
J: TRBJ2-1; size: NA; V: TRBV7-2; CDR3: ASSPAGGPFEQF
J: TRBJ1-2; size: NA; V: TRBV14; CDR3: ASSQVQGEANYGYT
J: TRBJ1-1; size: few; V: TRBV19; CDR3: ASTMQGRDTEAF
J: TRBJ1-3; size: NA; V: TRBV20-1; CDR3: SAMDPSSGNTIY
J: TRBJ2-2; size: NA; V: TRBV15; CDR3: ATSSRTGGTGELF
J: TRBJ2-2; size: NA; V: TRBV19; CDR3: ASSIDRGRISELF
J: TRBJ2-6; size: few; V: TRBV5-6; CDR3: ASSLGRSGANVLT
J: TRBJ2-7; size: NA; V: TRBV6-5; CDR3: ASSKTGVSSYEQY
J: TRBJ2-7; size: NA; V: TRBV28; CDR3: ASSLARYWNEQY
J: TRBJ1-5; size: NA; V: TRBV19; CDR3: ASSIVRTTVRDQPQH
J: TRBJ1-6; size: few; V: TRBV20-1; CDR3: SARRGQGTSPLH
J: TRBJ2-1; size: NA; V: TRBV7-6; CDR3: ASSGGEGNEQF
J: TRBJ2-3; size: NA; V: TRBV7-9; CDR3: ASSLAGAGDTQY
J: NA; size: NA; V: TRBV7-9; CDR3: ASSPRVWGQGSEQY
J: TRBJ2-7; size: few; V: TRBV20-1; CDR3: SARREPLDEQY
J: TRBJ2-5; size: NA; V: TRBV7-2; CDR3: ASSLGLAVETQY
J: TRBJ1-2; size: many; V: TRBV24-1; CDR3: ATSDLQGWGSYGYT
J: TRBJ2-2; size: NA; V: TRBV24-1; CDR3: AISDLRDGGAGELF
J: TRBJ1-2; size: NA; V: TRBV19; CDR3: ASSMSGRKFYGYT
J: TRBJ1-1; size: NA; V: TRBV7-2; CDR3: DSSLETVNTEAF
J: TRBJ1-5; size: many; V: TRBV12-3/TRBV12-4; CDR3: ASSDQYSNQPQH
J: TRBJ1-1; size: NA; V: TRBV29-1; CDR3: SVEAGLNTEAF
J: TRBJ1-2; size: NA; V: TRBV2; CDR3: ASTGASDYGYT
J: TRBJ1-1; size: many; V: TRBV9; CDR3: ASSVDGRVNTEAF
J: TRBJ2-1; size: few; V: TRBV19; CDR3: ASTLTGENNEQF
J: TRBJ2-7; size: NA; V: TRBV24-1; CDR3: ATSDFRGPFYEQY
J: TRBJ1-1; size: many; V: TRBV9; CDR3: ASSAHPGTDGREAF
J: TRBJ1-2; size: NA; V: TRBV7-8; CDR3: ASSFSENYGYT
J: TRBJ2-2; size: few; V: TRBV24-1; CDR3: ATSDLQGDTGELF
J: TRBJ1-1; size: once; V: TRBV5-4; CDR3: ASTRQSSENTEAF
J: TRBJ2-3; size: NA; V: TRBV20-1; CDR3: SAKLAGGAHTQY
J: TRBJ1-4; size: NA; V: TRBV7-9; CDR3: ASSLGSGMREKLF
J: TRBJ2-3; size: many; V: TRBV7-9; CDR3: ASSLVSGGQY
J: TRBJ2-7; size: NA; V: TRBV6-5; CDR3: ASSYSASSHEQY
J: TRBJ2-5; size: many; V: TRBV28; CDR3: ASSWVLAGVGETQY
J: TRBJ1-2; size: many; V: TRBV29-1; CDR3: SVVAGDYGYT
J: TRBJ1-5; size: few; V: TRBV10-3; CDR3: AISGQGGQPQH
J: TRBJ1-6; size: NA; V: TRBV6-2/TRBV6-3; CDR3: ASSERWDRGYNSPLH
J: TRBJ2-2; size: NA; V: TRBV25-1; CDR3: ASSQPGSNTGELF